This T cell receptor (beta chain) came from a study of T cell changes during pregnancy in multiple sclerosis. V dropped 1 base and J dropped 7 bases, with 16 bases sitting between them. The CDR3 length is 15 residues. Germline-derived CDR1 and CDR2 are SEHNR and FQNEAQ (reference sequence). Repertoires were generated with immunoSEQ multiplex PCR, while TCRdb's copy carries only in-frame clones and drops some. The sample has about 79,000 clones; over 85% are singletons. The chain combines TRBV7-9 with TRBJ1-2, with D perhaps matching TRBD1 (6 bases). The material was peripheral blood, obtained in the second trimester of pregnancy. The receptor's source is a female donor in good health, enrolled as a control in a pregnancy study. The CDR3 sequence: CASSLGTGQLVGYTF. The CDR3 region has the DNA TGTGCCAGCAGCTTAGGCACAGGGCAATTGGTTGGCTACACCTTC. The full variable domain, with the rest looked up from reference TRBV7-9 and TRBJ1-2, is DTGVSQNPRHKITKRGQNVTFRCDPISEHNRLYWYRQTLGQGPEFLTYFQNEAQLEKSRLLSDRFSAERPKGSFSTLEIQRTEQGDSAMYLCASSLGTGQLVGYTFGSGTRLTVV.